The 2 T cell receptor beta chains in this list originate from one sample, sequenced in a study of PD-L1 blockade in urothelial cancer. Regarding time point: pretreatment peripheral blood. Here immunoSEQ multiplex PCR was the method, and the copy in TCRdb shows in-frame clones only, minus some. The data contain approximately 47,000 clones, approximately 85% of them singletons. The sequencing used PBMCs, collected around atezolizumab (anti-PD-L1) treatment. The source is a man over 45 with urothelial cancer.

J is TRBJ2-7 and V is TRBV18; D may be TRBD2 (6 bases). Germline V gene sequence: CDR1 KGHSH, CDR2 LQKENI. V lost 3 bases and J 2 bases, leaving 11 bases between the germline ends. This CDR3 contains 14 residues. As DNA, the CDR3 is TGTGCCAGCTCACCGACGGGACTCACCTACGAGCAGTACTTC. This sequence encodes CASSPTGLTYEQYF.

Remarks on this clone: Sequence at one end of the junction differs from germline and may be a read error. The V gene is TRBV6-6, the J gene TRBJ1-5; D uncertain. Germline V lookup: CDR1 MNHNY, CDR2 SVGAGI (reference sequence). The CDR3 has 14 amino acids. The CDR3 region is CASSLGYSNQPQHF. CDR3 nucleotides: TGCGCCAGCAGTCTCGGGTATAGCAATCAGCCCCAGCATTTT.